One sample yielded the 32 T cell receptor beta chains listed below, sequenced in a study of blood T cells in healthy people across ages. PCR was performed a second time for roughly 7 to 12 cycles using a sample-barcoded 5' primer and a J-beta primer mix. MiXCR, run by TCRdb on the 5' RACE reads, gives a single entry per CDR3 protein. The sample carries about 640,000 distinct CDR3 sequences, approximately 30% recorded once. The sequenced sample was blood. The receptor source for this set is a woman of 80 years or more in good health.

This clonotype was detected many times. This rearrangement joins TRBV4-3 to TRBJ1-2; D remains ambiguous. The V gene lost 0 bases and the J gene lost 3 bases, with 11 bases spanning the gap. The CDR3 sequence is 15 residues long. Germline V CDR1 and CDR2: LGHNA, YSLEER. The CDR3 DNA sequence: TGCGCCAGCAGCCAAGATGGCCAGTTACACTATGGCTACACCTTC. Amino acids: CASSQDGQLHYGYTF.

V is TRBV6-5 and J is TRBJ2-5; 12 nucleotides match TRBD2. The DNA end is a closer match to TRBJ2-7, so the J assignment may be wrong. The CDR3 length is 17 residues. Germline V gene lookup returns CDR1 MNHEY and CDR2 SVGAGI. The CDR3 here is CASSSSSGRASGYEQYF. The DNA of the CDR3 is TGTGCCAGCAGTTCTTCTAGCGGGAGGGCCTCGGGCTACGAGCAGTACTTC.

A note on this clonotype: A much larger clone lies one base from this, so it may be a read error. The rearrangement links TRBV5-1 to TRBJ1-1, with unresolved D. Between the trimmed V and J ends, which lost 4 bases and 6 bases, there was a span of 13 bases. CDR3 length equals 13 residues. Per germline, CDR1 SGHRS and CDR2 YFSETQ. The CDR3 DNA sequence: TGCGCCAGCAGCATCACGCGGGGTGCTGAAGCTTTCTTT. Translating gives CASSITRGAEAFF. Combining the CDR3 with reference TRBV5-1 and TRBJ1-1 gives the whole variable domain KAGVTQTPRYLIKTRGQQVTLSCSPISGHRSVSWYQQTPGQGLQFLFEYFSETQRNKGNFPGRFSGRQFSNSRSEMNVSTLELGDSALYLCASSITRGAEAFFGQGTRLTVV.

This clonotype was counted a single time. The chain recombines TRBV29-1 with TRBJ2-5; 10 nucleotides match TRBD2. This CDR3 spans 16 amino acids. The germline gives CDR1 SQVTM, CDR2 ANQGSEA. Trimming took 3 bases from V and 2 from J; bases not matched to a gene: 9. The CDR3 region is CSVDSWTSGNQETQYF. As DNA, the CDR3 is TGCAGCGTTGATAGTTGGACTAGCGGAAATCAAGAGACCCAGTACTTC.

For this clonotype: A much larger clone is a single base away; this may be a read error. This chain connects TRBV20-1 to TRBJ2-1; 13 bases agree with TRBD2. V lost 6 bases and J lost 13; bases outside the gene matches: 12. This CDR3 is built from 14 residues. Germline V gene data show CDR1 as DFQATT and CDR2 as SNEGSKA (reference sequence). The CDR3 sequence is CSATTSGGAGTQFF. The DNA for the CDR3 is TGCAGTGCCACCACTAGCGGGGGGGCCGGGACCCAGTTCTTC.

The chain joins TRBV15 to TRBJ2-5; D might be TRBD2 (6 bases). The CDR3 spans 15 residues. Germline assignment: CDR1 LNHNV and CDR2 YYDKDF (reference sequence). The ends were cut back, 3 bases at V and 11 bases at J, with 22 bases in the middle. In DNA form, the CDR3 reads TGTGCCACCAGCAGGAGGGCCCCCGGGGAGGATGAGCAGTACTTC. This codes for CATSRRAPGEDEQYF.

This clonotype was found once. With a much larger clone just one base away, this may be a read error. In DNA form, the CDR3 reads TGTGCCAGCAGTTTAACCAGGGACGAGCAGTTCTTC. Translated, it gives CASSLTRDEQFF. V and J are TRBV12-3 or TRBV12-4 and TRBJ2-1; D assignment may be TRBD1 or TRBD2 (5 bases each). The CDR3 runs to 12 residues. V lost 2 bases and J lost 10, with 9 bases in between.

This clonotype was counted only a few times. The gene calls are TRBV4-3 and TRBJ2-2; a weak D match, TRBD2 (5 bases). The germline V and J ends were trimmed by 0 bases and 6 bases, with 17 bases remaining between them. From germline, CDR1 is LGHNA and CDR2 YSLEER. CDR3 length: 17 residues. For the CDR3, the DNA is TGCGCCAGCAGCCAAGATGTAAAGCGGAATTATCCCGGGGAGCTGTTTTTT. This encodes CASSQDVKRNYPGELFF.

The sample holds one count of this clonotype. A much larger clone is a single base away; this may be a read error. This sequence joins TRBV18 and TRBJ2-5; 9 nucleotides line up with TRBD1. The CDR3 consists of 16 residues. The V segment lost 0 bases and the J segment 11 bases; nucleotides outside the gene matches: 13. CDR1 is KGHSH and CDR2 is LQKENI in the germline V gene. CDR3 DNA sequence: TGTGCCAGCTCACCACCCAACAGGGGGCCGCACAATGAGCAGTACTTC. Its translation is CASSPPNRGPHNEQYF.

To note about this clonotype: The germline gene is not matched at one end of the junction; a read error may be the cause. The J gene is TRBJ1-2, the V gene TRBV2; maybe TRBD1 (5 bases). The CDR3 covers 14 residues. Germline values: CDR1 SNHLY, CDR2 FYNNEI. The CDR3 region is CAGRMGGDTYGYTF. The CDR3 DNA is TGTGCCGGCAGGATGGGGGGGGATACCTATGGCTACACCTTC. Using reference TRBV2 and TRBJ1-2 for the parts outside the CDR3, the full variable domain is EPEVTQTPSHQVTQMGQEVILRCVPISNHLYFYWYRQILGQKVEFLVSFYNNEISEKSEIFDDQFSVERPDGSNFTLKIRSTKLEDSAMYFCAGRMGGDTYGYTFGSGTRLTVV.

The J gene is TRBJ2-3, the V gene TRBV7-7; 8 bases agree with TRBD2. CDR1 is SSHAT, CDR2 FNYEAQ, per germline (reference sequence). Trimming at V came to 4 bases and at J to 1 base, leaving 7 bases not matched to a gene. The CDR3 is made up of 16 amino acids. CDR3: CASSSYLRGGTDTQYF. CDR3 nucleotide sequence: TGTGCCAGCAGCTCGTACTTGCGGGGGGGCACAGATACGCAGTATTTT.

This clonotype was picked up a small number of times. A clone one base away is much larger, so this may be a read error. The gene calls are TRBV12-3 or TRBV12-4 and TRBJ2-5, with 7 bases lining up with TRBD1. The J call is in doubt because the DNA end fits TRBJ2-1 better. The CDR3 is 14 residues long. The CDR3 coding sequence is TGTGCCAGCAGCCCGGACAGGCAACAAGAGACCCAGTTCTTC. Translation: CASSPDRQQETQFF.

The J gene is TRBJ1-2, the V gene TRBV29-1; D may be TRBD1 (5 bases). The germline V gene encodes CDR1 SQVTM and CDR2 ANQGSEA. This CDR3 has 11 amino acids. CDR3 nucleotide sequence: TGCAGTGCTCTGTGGGACTTTGGCTACACCTTC. Its translation is CSALWDFGYTF.

At least ten counts were recorded for this clonotype. The chain has TRBV3-1 and TRBJ1-2; no definite D call. Germline V gene lookup returns CDR1 LGHDT and CDR2 YNNKEL (reference sequence). The CDR3 consists of 14 residues. V was trimmed by 1 base and J by 5 bases, leaving 11 bases between them. This CDR3 is CASSQGSFHYGYTF. CDR3 nucleotide sequence: TGTGCCAGCAGCCAAGGTTCCTTCCATTATGGCTACACCTTC.

This chain links TRBV28 with TRBJ2-3; D is perhaps TRBD2 (8 bases). The V and J ends lost 5 bases and 4 bases respectively, with 22 bases between them. Germline V gives CDR1 MDHEN, CDR2 SYDVKM. This CDR3 is 17 amino acids long. CDR3 in DNA: TGTGCCAGCAGTATCCCATCGGGACTAGGGACAGCAGATACGCAGTATTTT. Protein product: CASSIPSGLGTADTQYF. Filled out from reference TRBV28 and TRBJ2-3, the complete variable domain reads DVKVTQSSRYLVKRTGEKVFLECVQDMDHENMFWYRQDPGLGLRLIYFSYDVKMKEKGDIPEGYSVSREKKERFSLILESASTNQTSMYLCASSIPSGLGTADTQYFGPGTRLTVL.

As regards this clonotype: A read error may explain this, as a much larger clone is one base away. J is TRBJ2-1 and V is TRBV5-1; the match to TRBD1 covers 9 bases. The CDR3 has 12 residues. V dropped 7 bases and J dropped 8; count of bases not matched to a gene: 4. The germline CDR1 and CDR2 sequences are SGHRS and YFSETQ. DNA for the CDR3: TGCGCCAGCGGACAGGGGAGAGATGAGCAGTTCTTC. It yields the protein CASGQGRDEQFF.

V gene TRBV27 combines with J gene TRBJ1-1; 8 bases are shared with TRBD1. CDR3 length: 16 residues. Trimming removed 5 bases from V and 0 bases from J; junction bases left unmatched: 8. Germline CDR1 and CDR2: MNHEY and SMNVEV (reference sequence). This CDR3 is CASSGRTGRVNTEAFF. DNA of the CDR3: TGTGCCAGCAGTGGCCGGACAGGGAGGGTGAACACTGAAGCTTTCTTT.

As to this clonotype: This may stem from a read error, because a much larger clone lies one nucleotide away. V usage is TRBV7-6 and J usage is TRBJ2-4; D gene unclear. The J call may be in error: the DNA end matches TRBJ2-7 better. Germline CDR1 reads SGHVS; CDR2 reads FNYEAQ. CDR3 length: 12 residues. CDR3 DNA sequence: TGTGCCAGCAGCGACGGATTCTACGAGCAGTACTTC. Protein product: CASSDGFYEQYF.

The genes are TRBV15 and TRBJ2-2; possibly TRBD2 for D (6 bases). The V and J ends lost 0 bases and 5 bases respectively, with 7 bases between them. The germline V gene encodes CDR1 LNHNV and CDR2 YYDKDF (reference sequence). The CDR3 has 14 amino acids. CDR3: CATSRDRGTGELFF. CDR3 nucleotide sequence: TGTGCCACCAGCAGAGATCGGGGGACCGGGGAGCTGTTTTTT.

This clonotype showed up many times. CDR3 amino acids: CASNPPGANVLTF. The DNA of the CDR3 is TGCGCCAGCAACCCACCTGGGGCCAACGTCCTGACTTTC. The chain is built from TRBV5-1 and TRBJ2-6; D gene ambiguous. Looked up from germline, CDR1 is SGHRS and CDR2 is YFSETQ. Trimming left V 6 bases short and J 2 bases short, with 6 bases between. CDR3 length: 13 amino acids.

Ten or more counts support this clonotype. This chain joins TRBV4-2 and TRBJ2-3; 8 bases align to TRBD2. V was pared by 0 bases and J by 0 bases, with 2 bases of the junction left unmatched. Germline CDR1 and CDR2: LGHNA and YNFKEQ. The CDR3 is 16 amino acids. CDR3 region: CASSQDGTRSTDTQYF. For the CDR3, the DNA is TGTGCCAGCAGCCAAGATGGGACTAGGAGCACAGATACGCAGTATTTT.

V usage is TRBV28 and J usage is TRBJ2-3; no firm D call. This CDR3 is built from 12 residues. Germline CDR1 MDHEN, CDR2 SYDVKM. V lost 9 bases and J lost 4, with 11 bases in between. The chain's CDR3 is CASPRGPDTQYF. In nucleotides, the CDR3 is TGTGCCAGTCCCCGTGGCCCAGATACGCAGTATTTT.

The chain carries TRBV6-1 and TRBJ2-1, with D possibly TRBD2 on 5 matching bases. This CDR3 has 13 amino acids. V lost 7 bases and J 0 bases, leaving 7 bases between the germline ends. Germline CDR1 and CDR2: MNHNS and SASEGT. The CDR3 DNA reads as TGTGCCAGCATCCGGGGCTCCTACAATGAGCAGTTCTTC. This encodes CASIRGSYNEQFF.

This clonotype was found many times. The chain carries TRBV7-2 and TRBJ2-1, with TRBD2 matching 8 bases. The J segment lost 4 bases and the V segment lost 5 bases, leaving 7 bases of the junction unmatched. The CDR3 length is 15 residues. Germline V gene sequence: CDR1 SGHTA, CDR2 FQGNSA. The CDR3 region has the DNA TGTGCCAGCAGCCCCTGGCGGGGGGTTTACAATGAGCAGTTCTTC. Residues: CASSPWRGVYNEQFF.

There are a few counts of this clonotype. Given a much more abundant clone one base away, this may be a read error. This chain links TRBV20-1 with TRBJ2-1; a possible D gene is TRBD2 (6 bases). Per the germline V gene, CDR1 is DFQATT and CDR2 is SNEGSKA (reference sequence). CDR3 size: 15 residues. V was shortened by 1 base and J by 8 bases, with 18 bases between the two germline ends. This CDR3 is CSARGGAGVLDEQFF. As DNA, the CDR3 is TGCAGTGCTAGAGGCGGGGCAGGAGTTTTGGATGAGCAGTTCTTC.

This clonotype was picked up many times. This rearrangement joins TRBV6-2 or TRBV6-3 to TRBJ1-5, with no clear D. Germline V gene sequence: CDR1 MNHEY, CDR2 SVGEGT. The CDR3 contains 14 residues. Between the trimmed V and J ends, which lost 8 bases and 0 bases, there was a span of 11 bases. CDR3 in DNA: TGTGCCAGCTACACCTCAGGTAGCAATCAGCCCCAGCATTTT. It specifies CASYTSGSNQPQHF.

This chain joins TRBV6-2 or TRBV6-3 and TRBJ2-7; 8 bases are a match to TRBD2. The CDR3 spans 14 residues. In germline, CDR1 is MNHEY, CDR2 SVGEGT. Trimming cost V 6 bases and J 2 bases; bases outside gene matches: 6. This CDR3 is CASRAGRGAYEQYF. CDR3 nucleotides: TGTGCCAGCAGGGCCGGGCGGGGGGCCTACGAGCAGTACTTC.

This sequence joins TRBV6-6 and TRBJ2-3, with 10 bases lining up with TRBD2. There are 15 residues in the CDR3. The J segment lost 3 bases and the V segment lost 5 bases, leaving 5 bases of the junction unmatched. Germline V CDR1 and CDR2: MNHNY, SVGAGI (reference sequence). For the CDR3, the DNA is TGTGCCAGCAGTCATCTAGCGGGAGTGACAGATACGCAGTATTTT. Protein sequence: CASSHLAGVTDTQYF.

This clonotype was counted at least ten times. The chain has TRBV3-1 and TRBJ2-1; 11 positions match TRBD1. The V and J ends lost 3 bases and 7 bases, in that order; junction bases with no gene match: 5. The CDR3 is 15 residues long. CDR1 LGHDT and CDR2 YNNKEL come from the germline V gene (reference sequence). The CDR3 DNA sequence: TGTGCCAGCAGCCACTCCGGGACAGGGGGGAATGAGCAGTTCTTC. Its protein is CASSHSGTGGNEQFF.

This clonotype was seen at least ten times. The chain uses TRBV7-2 and TRBJ2-7; D call uncertain. Trimming pared 3 bases from V and 7 bases from J, leaving 13 bases between. The CDR3 is made up of 13 amino acids. Germline V gene sequence: CDR1 SGHTA, CDR2 FQGNSA. The CDR3 sequence is CASSFRAQGEQYF. The CDR3 DNA follows: TGTGCCAGCAGCTTCCGGGCCCAAGGGGAGCAGTACTTC.

This chain connects TRBV29-1 to TRBJ2-1, with 11 bases matching TRBD2. This CDR3 spans 17 amino acids. V trimming: 4 bases; J trimming: 5 bases; junction bases outside the gene matches: 13. CDR1 is SQVTM, CDR2 ANQGSEA, per germline. The CDR3, as DNA: TGCAGCGTTGTACCTATCTTTAGCGGGAGGGCCGACAATGAGCAGTTCTTC. This gives the protein CSVVPIFSGRADNEQFF.

The gene calls are TRBV12-3 or TRBV12-4 and TRBJ1-5, with a weak D call TRBD1 (6 bases). With 6 bases removed from V and 2 bases from J, the gap between germline ends came to 23 bases. The CDR3 sequence is 18 residues long. CDR3 coding DNA: TGTGCCAGCAGCCCTATGGGGGGGATAGGGGGAGGCAATCAGCCCCAGCATTTT. It is translated as CASSPMGGIGGGNQPQHF.